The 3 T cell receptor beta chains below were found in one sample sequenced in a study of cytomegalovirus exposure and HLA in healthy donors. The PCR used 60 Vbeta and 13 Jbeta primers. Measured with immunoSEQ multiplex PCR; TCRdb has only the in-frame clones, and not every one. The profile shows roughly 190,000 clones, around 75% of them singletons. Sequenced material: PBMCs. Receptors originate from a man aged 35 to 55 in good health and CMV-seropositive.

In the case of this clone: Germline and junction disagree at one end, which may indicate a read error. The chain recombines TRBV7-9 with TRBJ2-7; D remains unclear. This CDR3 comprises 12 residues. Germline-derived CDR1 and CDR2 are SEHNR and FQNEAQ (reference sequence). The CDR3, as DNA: TGTTCCAGCAGCTCGACTCACTACGAGCAGTACTTC. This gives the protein CSSSSTHYEQYF. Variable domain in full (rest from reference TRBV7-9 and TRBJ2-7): DTGVSQNPRHKITKRGQNVTFRCDPISEHNRLYWYRQTLGQGPEFLTYFQNEAQLEKSRLLSDRFSAERPKGSFSTLEIQRTEQGDSAMYLCSSSSTHYEQYFGPGTRLTVT.

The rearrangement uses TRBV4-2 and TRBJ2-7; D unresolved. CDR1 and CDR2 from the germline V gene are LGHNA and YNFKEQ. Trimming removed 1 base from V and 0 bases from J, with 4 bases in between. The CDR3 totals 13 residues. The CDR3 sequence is CASSQAGSYEQYF. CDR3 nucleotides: TGTGCCAGCAGCCAAGCGGGCTCCTACGAGCAGTACTTC.

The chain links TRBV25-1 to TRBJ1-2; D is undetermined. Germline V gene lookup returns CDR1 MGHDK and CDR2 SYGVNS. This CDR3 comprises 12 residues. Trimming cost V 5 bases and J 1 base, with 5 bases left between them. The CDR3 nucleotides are TGTGCCAGCAGTCTACTTAACTATGGCTACACCTTC. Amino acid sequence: CASSLLNYGYTF.